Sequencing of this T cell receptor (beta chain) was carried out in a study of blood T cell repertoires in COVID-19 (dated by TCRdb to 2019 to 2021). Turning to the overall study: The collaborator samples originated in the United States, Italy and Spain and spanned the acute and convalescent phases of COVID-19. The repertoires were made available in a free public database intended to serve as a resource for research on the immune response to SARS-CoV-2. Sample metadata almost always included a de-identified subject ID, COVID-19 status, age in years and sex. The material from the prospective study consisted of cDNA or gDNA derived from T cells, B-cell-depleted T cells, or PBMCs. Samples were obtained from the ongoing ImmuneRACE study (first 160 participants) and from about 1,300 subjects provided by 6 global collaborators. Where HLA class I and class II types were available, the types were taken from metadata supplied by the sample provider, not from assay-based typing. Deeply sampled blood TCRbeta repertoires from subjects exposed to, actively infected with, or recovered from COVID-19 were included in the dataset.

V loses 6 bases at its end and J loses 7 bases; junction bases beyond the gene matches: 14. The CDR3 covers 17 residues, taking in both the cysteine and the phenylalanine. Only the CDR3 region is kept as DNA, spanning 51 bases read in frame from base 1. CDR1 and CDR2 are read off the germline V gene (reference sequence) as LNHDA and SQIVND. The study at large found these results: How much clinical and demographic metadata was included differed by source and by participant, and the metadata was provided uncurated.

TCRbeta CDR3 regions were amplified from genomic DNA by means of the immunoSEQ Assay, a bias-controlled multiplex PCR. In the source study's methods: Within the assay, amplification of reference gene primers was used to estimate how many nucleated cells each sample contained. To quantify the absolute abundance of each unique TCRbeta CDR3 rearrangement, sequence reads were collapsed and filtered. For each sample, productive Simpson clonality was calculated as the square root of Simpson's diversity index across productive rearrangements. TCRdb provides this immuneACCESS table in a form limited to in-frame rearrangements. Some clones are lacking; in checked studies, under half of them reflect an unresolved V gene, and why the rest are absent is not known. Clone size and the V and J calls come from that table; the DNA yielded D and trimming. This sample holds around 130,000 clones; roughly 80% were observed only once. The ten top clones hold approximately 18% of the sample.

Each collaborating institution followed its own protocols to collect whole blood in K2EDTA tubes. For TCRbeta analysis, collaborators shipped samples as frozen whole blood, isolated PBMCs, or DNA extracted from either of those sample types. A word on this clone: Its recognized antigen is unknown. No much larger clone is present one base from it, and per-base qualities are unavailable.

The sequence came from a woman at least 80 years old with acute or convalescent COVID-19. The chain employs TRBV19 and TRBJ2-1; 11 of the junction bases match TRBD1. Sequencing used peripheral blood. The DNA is TGTGCCAGTAGCCCAATAGGTCGGACAGGGGGCCTAAATGAGCAGTTCTTC. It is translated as CASSPIGRTGGLNEQFF.